This is a list of T cell receptor beta chains from one sample in a study of cytomegalovirus exposure and HLA in healthy donors. The assay was immunoSEQ multiplex PCR, and TCRdb's table has in-frame clones only and misses some. The table records about 200,000 clones, 70% of them present only once. The sequenced sample consisted of PBMCs. All receptors derive from a man in his forties in good health and CMV-seropositive. The CDR3 runs from the conserved cysteine through the conserved F or W. Fields, in order: D gene, V gene, J gene, clone size, CDR3 DNA, CDR3 protein. D genes are given only for firm matches. Not every row has a clone size; where given, it reads once, few, many or a size class.

d_gene: -
v_gene: TRBV9
j_gene: TRBJ2-7
abundance: -
CDR3nt: TGTGCCAGCAGCGACGTACACGGGGGGCCGGGATACGAGCAGTACTTC
CDR3aa: CASSDVHGGPGYEQYF

d_gene: -
v_gene: TRBV4-1
j_gene: TRBJ1-2
abundance: few
CDR3nt: TGCGCCAGCAGCCAACCCCTCTCGTATGGCTACACCTTC
CDR3aa: CASSQPLSYGYTF

d_gene: -
v_gene: TRBV6-1
j_gene: TRBJ1-3
abundance: -
CDR3nt: TGTGCCAGCAGTGAAGTGATGAGGTCGGGAGGAAACACCATATATTTT
CDR3aa: CASSEVMRSGGNTIYF

d_gene: -
v_gene: TRBV7-2
j_gene: TRBJ2-3
abundance: -
CDR3nt: TGTGCCAGCAGCTTAGCGACTAACCCAGATACGCAGTATTTT
CDR3aa: CASSLATNPDTQYF

d_gene: -
v_gene: TRBV6-1
j_gene: TRBJ1-5
abundance: -
CDR3nt: TGTGCCATCAAGGACAGTACCAATCAGCCCCAGCATTTT
CDR3aa: CAIKDSTNQPQHF

d_gene: TRBD1
v_gene: TRBV5-8
j_gene: TRBJ1-4
abundance: once
CDR3nt: TGTGCCAGCAGCTTGGGACAGGGTCAAGGTGAAAAACTGTTTTTT
CDR3aa: CASSLGQGQGEKLFF

d_gene: TRBD1
v_gene: TRBV19
j_gene: TRBJ2-5
abundance: -
CDR3nt: TGTGCCAGTAGTATCGCTTGGACAGGGTTCAGGACCCAAGAGACCCAGTACTTC
CDR3aa: CASSIAWTGFRTQETQYF

d_gene: -
v_gene: TRBV15
j_gene: TRBJ1-5
abundance: -
CDR3nt: TGTGCCACCAGCACGCTGCAGGGCGCCGGTCAGCCCCAGCATTTT
CDR3aa: CATSTLQGAGQPQHF

d_gene: TRBD1
v_gene: TRBV5-1
j_gene: TRBJ2-7
abundance: -
CDR3nt: TGCGCCAGCAGCTTGTCGGGACAGGGCTACGAGCAGTACTTC
CDR3aa: CASSLSGQGYEQYF

d_gene: TRBD1
v_gene: TRBV5-5
j_gene: TRBJ1-1
abundance: -
CDR3nt: TGTGCCAGCAGCTTGCATCCGGACAGGGCCAGCGTAGGAGGTAACACTGAAGTTTTCTTT
CDR3aa: CASSLHPDRASVGGNTEVFF

d_gene: TRBD1
v_gene: TRBV6-6
j_gene: TRBJ1-5
abundance: -
CDR3nt: TGTGCCAGCAGGTTGACAGGGGGCGATCAGCCCCAGCATTTT
CDR3aa: CASRLTGGDQPQHF

d_gene: -
v_gene: TRBV9
j_gene: TRBJ2-2
abundance: -
CDR3nt: TGTGCCAGCAGCTCCTCTCGGGAGCTGTTTTTT
CDR3aa: CASSSSRELFF

d_gene: TRBD1
v_gene: TRBV29-1
j_gene: TRBJ2-3
abundance: -
CDR3nt: TGCAGCGTCACCGGGACAGGTCCAAATGGGGATACGCAGTATTTT
CDR3aa: CSVTGTGPNGDTQYF

d_gene: TRBD1
v_gene: TRBV29-1
j_gene: TRBJ2-3
abundance: -
CDR3nt: TGCAGCGTTGTTAAGGACAGGGGTTCAGATACGCAGTATTTT
CDR3aa: CSVVKDRGSDTQYF